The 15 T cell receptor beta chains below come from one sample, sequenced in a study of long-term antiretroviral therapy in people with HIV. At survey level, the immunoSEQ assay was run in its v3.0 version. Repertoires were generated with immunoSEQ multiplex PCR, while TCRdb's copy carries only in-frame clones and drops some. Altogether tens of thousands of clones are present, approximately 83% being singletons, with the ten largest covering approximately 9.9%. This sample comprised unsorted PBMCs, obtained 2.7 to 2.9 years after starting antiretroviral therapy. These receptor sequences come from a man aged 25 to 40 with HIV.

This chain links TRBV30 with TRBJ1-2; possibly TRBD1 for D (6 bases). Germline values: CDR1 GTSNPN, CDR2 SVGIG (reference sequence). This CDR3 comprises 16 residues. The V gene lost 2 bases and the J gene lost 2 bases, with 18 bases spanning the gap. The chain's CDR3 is CAWSIPRLQGNYGYTF. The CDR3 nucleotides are TGTGCCTGGAGTATTCCCCGGCTACAGGGAAACTATGGCTACACCTTC.

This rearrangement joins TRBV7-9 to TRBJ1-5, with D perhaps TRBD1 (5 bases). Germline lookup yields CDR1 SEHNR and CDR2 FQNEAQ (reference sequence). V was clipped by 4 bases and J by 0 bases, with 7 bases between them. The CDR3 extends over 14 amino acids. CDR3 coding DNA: TGTGCCAGCAGCTCAGACAGTAGCAATCAGCCCCAGCATTTT. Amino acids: CASSSDSSNQPQHF.

The CDR3 DNA reads as TGTGCCAGCAGCGTCAGAGCGGGAGATGAGAACATTCAGTACTTC. It translates to CASSVRAGDENIQYF. This chain uses TRBV9 with TRBJ2-4; 8 nucleotides agree with TRBD2. Trimming at V came to 2 bases and at J to 7 bases, leaving 8 bases not matched to a gene. This CDR3 spans 15 amino acids. Germline values: CDR1 SGDLS, CDR2 YYNGEE.

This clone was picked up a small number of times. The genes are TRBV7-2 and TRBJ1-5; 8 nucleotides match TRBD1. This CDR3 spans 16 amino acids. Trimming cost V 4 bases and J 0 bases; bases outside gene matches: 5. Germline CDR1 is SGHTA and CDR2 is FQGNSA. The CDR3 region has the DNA TGTGCCAGCAGCTCAGACAGGGGACTTAGCAATCAGCCCCAGCATTTT. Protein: CASSSDRGLSNQPQHF.

The chain's CDR3 is CASTHGRGKEETQYF. The DNA of the CDR3 is TGTGCCAGCACCCATGGGAGAGGAAAGGAAGAGACCCAGTACTTC. The gene calls are TRBV2 and TRBJ2-5, with D possibly being TRBD2 (5 bases). This CDR3 has 15 amino acids. Trimming pared 7 bases from V and 3 bases from J, leaving 18 bases between. CDR1 and CDR2 (germline): SNHLY, FYNNEI.

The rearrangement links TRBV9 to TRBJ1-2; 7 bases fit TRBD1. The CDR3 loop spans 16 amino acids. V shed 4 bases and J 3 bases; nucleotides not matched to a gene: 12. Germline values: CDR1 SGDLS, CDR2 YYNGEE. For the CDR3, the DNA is TGTGCCAGCAGCACCGAGGGACAGCGTCTACACTATGGCTACACCTTC. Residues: CASSTEGQRLHYGYTF.

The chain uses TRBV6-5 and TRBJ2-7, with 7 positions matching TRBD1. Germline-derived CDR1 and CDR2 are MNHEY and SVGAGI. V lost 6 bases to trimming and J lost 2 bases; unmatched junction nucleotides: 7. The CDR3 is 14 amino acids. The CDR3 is CASRIDRAPYEQYF. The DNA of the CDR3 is TGTGCCAGCAGGATAGACAGGGCTCCCTACGAGCAGTACTTC.

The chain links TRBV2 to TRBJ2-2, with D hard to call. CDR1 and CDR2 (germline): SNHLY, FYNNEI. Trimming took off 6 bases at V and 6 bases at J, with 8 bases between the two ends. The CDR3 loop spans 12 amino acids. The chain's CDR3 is CASSPGPGELFF. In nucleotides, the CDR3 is TGTGCCAGCAGCCCCGGTCCCGGGGAGCTGTTTTTT. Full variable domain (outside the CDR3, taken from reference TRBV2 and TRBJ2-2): EPEVTQTPSHQVTQMGQEVILRCVPISNHLYFYWYRQILGQKVEFLVSFYNNEISEKSEIFDDQFSVERPDGSNFTLKIRSTKLEDSAMYFCASSPGPGELFFGEGSRLTVL.

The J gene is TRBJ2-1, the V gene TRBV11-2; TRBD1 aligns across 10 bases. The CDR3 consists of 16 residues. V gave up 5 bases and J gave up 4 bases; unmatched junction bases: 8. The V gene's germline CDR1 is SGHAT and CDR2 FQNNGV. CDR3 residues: CASSPLTGGRYNEQFF. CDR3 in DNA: TGTGCCAGCAGCCCCCTGACAGGGGGCAGGTACAATGAGCAGTTCTTC.

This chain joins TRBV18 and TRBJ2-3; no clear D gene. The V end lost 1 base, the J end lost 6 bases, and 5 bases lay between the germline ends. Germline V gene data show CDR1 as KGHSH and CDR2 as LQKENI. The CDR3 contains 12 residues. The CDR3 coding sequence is TGTGCCAGCTCACCACTGAGGGATACGCAGTATTTT. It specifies CASSPLRDTQYF.

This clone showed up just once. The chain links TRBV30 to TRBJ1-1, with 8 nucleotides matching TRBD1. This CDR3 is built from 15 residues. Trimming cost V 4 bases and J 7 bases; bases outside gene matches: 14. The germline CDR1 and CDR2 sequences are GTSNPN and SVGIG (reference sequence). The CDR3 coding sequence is TGTGCCTGGAATCTTCCGGTCAGGGGGCAGAATGAAGCTTTCTTT. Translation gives CAWNLPVRGQNEAFF. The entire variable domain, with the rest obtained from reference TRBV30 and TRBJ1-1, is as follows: SQTIHQWPATLVQPVGSPLSLECTVEGTSNPNLYWYRQAAGRGLQLLFYSVGIGQISSEVPQNLSASRPQDRQFILSSKKLLLSDSGFYLCAWNLPVRGQNEAFFGQGTRLTVV.

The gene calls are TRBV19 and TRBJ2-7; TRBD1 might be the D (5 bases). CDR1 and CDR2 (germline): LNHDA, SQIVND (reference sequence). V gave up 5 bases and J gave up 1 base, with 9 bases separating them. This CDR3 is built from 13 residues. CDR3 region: CASSFPGSYEQYF. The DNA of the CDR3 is TGTGCCAGTAGTTTTCCAGGGTCCTACGAGCAGTACTTC.

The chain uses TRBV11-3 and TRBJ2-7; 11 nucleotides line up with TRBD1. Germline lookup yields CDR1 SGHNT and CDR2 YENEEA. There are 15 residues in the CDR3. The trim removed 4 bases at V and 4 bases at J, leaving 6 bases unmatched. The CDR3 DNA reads TGTGCCAGCAGCTCCGGACAGGGGGCAGGGTACGAGCAGTACTTC. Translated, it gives CASSSGQGAGYEQYF.

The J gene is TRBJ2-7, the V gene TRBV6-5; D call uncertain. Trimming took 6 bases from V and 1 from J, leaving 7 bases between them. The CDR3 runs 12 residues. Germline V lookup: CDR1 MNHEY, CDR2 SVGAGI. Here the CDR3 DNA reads TGTGCCAGCAGGGGGTGGTCCTACGAGCAGTACTTC. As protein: CASRGWSYEQYF.

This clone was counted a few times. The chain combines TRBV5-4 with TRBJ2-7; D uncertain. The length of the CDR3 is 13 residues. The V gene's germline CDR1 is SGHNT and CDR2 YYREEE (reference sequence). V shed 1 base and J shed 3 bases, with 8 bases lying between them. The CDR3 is CASSLYPLYEQYF. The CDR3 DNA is TGTGCCAGCAGCTTGTATCCGCTCTACGAGCAGTACTTC. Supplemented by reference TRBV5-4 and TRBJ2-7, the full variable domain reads ETGVTQSPTHLIKTRGQQVTLRCSSQSGHNTVSWYQQALGQGPQFIFQYYREEENGRGNFPPRFSGLQFPNYSSELNVNALELDDSALYLCASSLYPLYEQYFGPGTRLTVT.